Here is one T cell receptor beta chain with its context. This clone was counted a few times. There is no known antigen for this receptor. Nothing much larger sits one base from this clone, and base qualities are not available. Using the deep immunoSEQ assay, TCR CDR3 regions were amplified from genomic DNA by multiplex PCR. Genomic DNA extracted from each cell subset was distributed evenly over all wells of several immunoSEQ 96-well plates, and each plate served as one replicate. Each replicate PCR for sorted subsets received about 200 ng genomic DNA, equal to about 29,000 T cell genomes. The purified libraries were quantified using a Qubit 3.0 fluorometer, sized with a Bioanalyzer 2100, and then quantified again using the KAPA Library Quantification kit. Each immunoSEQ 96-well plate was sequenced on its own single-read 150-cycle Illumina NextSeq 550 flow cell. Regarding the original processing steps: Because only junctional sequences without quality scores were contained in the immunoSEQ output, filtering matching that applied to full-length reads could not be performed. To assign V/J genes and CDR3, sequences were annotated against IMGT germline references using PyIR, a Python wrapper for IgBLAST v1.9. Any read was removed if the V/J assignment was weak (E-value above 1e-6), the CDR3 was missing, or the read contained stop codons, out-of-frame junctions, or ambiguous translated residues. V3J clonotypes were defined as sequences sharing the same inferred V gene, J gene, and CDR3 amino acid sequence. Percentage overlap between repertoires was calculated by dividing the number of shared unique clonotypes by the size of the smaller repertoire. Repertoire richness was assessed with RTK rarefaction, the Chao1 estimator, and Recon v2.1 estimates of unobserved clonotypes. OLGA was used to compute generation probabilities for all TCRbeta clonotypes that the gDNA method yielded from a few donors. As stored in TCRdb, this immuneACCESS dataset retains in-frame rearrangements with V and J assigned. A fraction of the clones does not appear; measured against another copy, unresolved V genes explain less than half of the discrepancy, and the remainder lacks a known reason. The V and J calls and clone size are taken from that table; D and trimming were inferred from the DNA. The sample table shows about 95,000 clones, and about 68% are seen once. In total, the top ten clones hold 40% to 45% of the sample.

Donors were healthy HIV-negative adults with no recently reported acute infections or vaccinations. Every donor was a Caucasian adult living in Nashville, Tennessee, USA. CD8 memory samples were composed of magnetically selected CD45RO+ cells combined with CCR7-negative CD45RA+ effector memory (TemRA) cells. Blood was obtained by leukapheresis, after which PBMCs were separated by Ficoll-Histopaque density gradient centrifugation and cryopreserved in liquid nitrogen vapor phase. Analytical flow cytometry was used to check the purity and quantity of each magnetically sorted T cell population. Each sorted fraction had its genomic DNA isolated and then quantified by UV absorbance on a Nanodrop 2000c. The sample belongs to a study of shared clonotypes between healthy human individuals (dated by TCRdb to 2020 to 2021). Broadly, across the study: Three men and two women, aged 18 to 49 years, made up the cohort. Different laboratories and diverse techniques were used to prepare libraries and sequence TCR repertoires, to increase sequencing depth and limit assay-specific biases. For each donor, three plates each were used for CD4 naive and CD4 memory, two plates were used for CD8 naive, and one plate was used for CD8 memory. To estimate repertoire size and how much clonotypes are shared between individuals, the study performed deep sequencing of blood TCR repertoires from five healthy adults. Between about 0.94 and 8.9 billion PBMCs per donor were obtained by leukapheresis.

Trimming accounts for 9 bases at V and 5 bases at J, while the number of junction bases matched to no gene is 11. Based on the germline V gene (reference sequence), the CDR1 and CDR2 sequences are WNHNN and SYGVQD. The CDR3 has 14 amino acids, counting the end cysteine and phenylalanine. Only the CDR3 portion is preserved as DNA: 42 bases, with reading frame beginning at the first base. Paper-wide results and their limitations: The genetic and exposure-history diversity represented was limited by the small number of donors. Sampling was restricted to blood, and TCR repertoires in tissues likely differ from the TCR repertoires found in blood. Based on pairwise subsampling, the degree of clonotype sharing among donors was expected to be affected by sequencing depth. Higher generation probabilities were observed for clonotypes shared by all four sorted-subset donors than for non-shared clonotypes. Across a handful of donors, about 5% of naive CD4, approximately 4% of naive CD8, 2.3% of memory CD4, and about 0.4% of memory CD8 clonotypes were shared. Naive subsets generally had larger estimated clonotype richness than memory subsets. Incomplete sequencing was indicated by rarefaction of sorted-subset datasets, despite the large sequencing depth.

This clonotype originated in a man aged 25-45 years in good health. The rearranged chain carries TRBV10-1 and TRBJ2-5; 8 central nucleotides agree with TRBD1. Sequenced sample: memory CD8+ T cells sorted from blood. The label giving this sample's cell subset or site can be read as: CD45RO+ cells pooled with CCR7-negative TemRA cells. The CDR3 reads CASSNSTGVETQYF. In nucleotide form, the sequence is TGCGCCAGTTCGAATTCGACAGGGGTGGAGACCCAGTACTTC.